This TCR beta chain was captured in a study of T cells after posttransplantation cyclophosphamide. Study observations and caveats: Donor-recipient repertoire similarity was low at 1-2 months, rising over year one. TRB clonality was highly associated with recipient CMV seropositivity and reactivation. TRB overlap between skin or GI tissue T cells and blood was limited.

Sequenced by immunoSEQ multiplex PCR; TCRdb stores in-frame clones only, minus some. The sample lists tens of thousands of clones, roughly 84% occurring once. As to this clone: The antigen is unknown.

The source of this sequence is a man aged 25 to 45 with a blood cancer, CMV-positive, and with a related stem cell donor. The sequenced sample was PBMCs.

Here the CDR3 DNA reads TGTGCCAGCAGTTACTCAGAGAGAGATGAGCAGTTCTTC. It encodes CASSYSERDEQFF. The J gene is TRBJ2-1, the V gene TRBV6-6; no definite D call. Looked up from germline, CDR1 is MNHNY and CDR2 is SVGAGI (reference sequence). V lost 0 bases to trimming and J lost 8 bases, with 8 bases between them. The CDR3 length is 13 residues.